The clone carrying this T cell receptor (beta chain) has a handful of counts. Its antigen remains unidentified. This specimen comes from a study of T-cell memory formation after mild COVID-19. The wider study: Largely, TCR clusters stayed within a single donor. The study, taken as a whole, reports: Some responding clones appeared in pre-infection memory, suggesting cross-reactive memory joined. Clones shrinking from day 15 to 85 showed even CD4/CD8 mixes; later expanders tilted CD4+.

V trimming: 3 bases; J trimming: 7 bases; junction bases outside the gene matches: 10. Germline CDR1 reads SNHLY; CDR2 reads FYNNEI. The length of the CDR3 is 17 residues. TCRdb fed the 5' RACE reads into MiXCR, producing one record per CDR3 protein. This sample has more than 110,000 distinct CDR3 sequences; around 14% occur once, and the top ten carry around 27%. This clonotype was obtained from an adult woman who had mild COVID-19 (a few samples of this study predate the infection). Cell type and time point are not known. This chain links TRBV2 with TRBJ1-6; 9 bases agree with TRBD1. The sequenced sample was PBMCs or a T cell subset sorted from them (not recorded which). CDR3 in amino acids: CASSDYDFGTGNSPLHF. In nucleotides, the CDR3 is TGTGCCAGCAGTGACTATGATTTCGGGACAGGGAATTCACCCCTCCACTTT.